The clone carrying this T cell receptor (beta chain) has at least ten counts. Its specificity is unknown. The sample originates from a study of early T cells in non-severe SARS-CoV-2 infection. Study in general: Unsorted whole-blood RNA was sequenced in bulk, leaving chains unpaired.

V lost 0 bases and J lost 0, with 23 bases in between. Per germline, CDR1 LNHNV and CDR2 YYDKDF (reference sequence). The CDR3 contains 21 residues. Whole-study results and caveats: Reliance on VDJdb matching favored anti-spike CD8 responses; private and CD4 specificities were missed.

As part of library construction, unique molecular identifiers were attached to individual cDNA molecules. MiXCR, applied by TCRdb to the 5' RACE reads, yields one record per CDR3 protein. The table shows more than 60,000 distinct CDR3 sequences, with roughly 10% occurring only once. The J gene is TRBJ2-2, the V gene TRBV15; possible D gene TRBD2, 6 bases. Sequenced input: whole blood. This clonotype was sampled from an adult who was a healthcare worker with PCR-confirmed SARS-CoV-2 infection or an uninfected control (not recorded which). CDR3 sequence (DNA): TGTGCCACCAGCAGAGAGTCCTCCACTCCCCCTCGGGGGACGAACACCGGGGAGCTGTTTTTT. This translates into CATSRESSTPPRGTNTGELFF.